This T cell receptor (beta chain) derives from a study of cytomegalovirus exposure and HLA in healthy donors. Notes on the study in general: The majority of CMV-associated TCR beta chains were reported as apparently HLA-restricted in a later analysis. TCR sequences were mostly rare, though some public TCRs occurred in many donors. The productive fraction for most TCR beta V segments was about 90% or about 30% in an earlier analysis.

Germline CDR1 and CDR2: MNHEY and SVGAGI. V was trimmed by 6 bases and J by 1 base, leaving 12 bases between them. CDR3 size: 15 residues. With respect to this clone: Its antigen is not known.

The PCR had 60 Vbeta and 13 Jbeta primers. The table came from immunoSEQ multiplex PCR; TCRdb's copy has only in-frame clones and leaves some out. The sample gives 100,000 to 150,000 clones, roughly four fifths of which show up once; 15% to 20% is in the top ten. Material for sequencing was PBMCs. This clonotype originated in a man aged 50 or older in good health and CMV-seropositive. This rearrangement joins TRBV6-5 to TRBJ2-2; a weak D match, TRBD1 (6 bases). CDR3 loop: CASRYPGQNTGELFF. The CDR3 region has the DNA TGTGCCAGCAGGTATCCGGGACAGAACACCGGGGAGCTGTTTTTT.